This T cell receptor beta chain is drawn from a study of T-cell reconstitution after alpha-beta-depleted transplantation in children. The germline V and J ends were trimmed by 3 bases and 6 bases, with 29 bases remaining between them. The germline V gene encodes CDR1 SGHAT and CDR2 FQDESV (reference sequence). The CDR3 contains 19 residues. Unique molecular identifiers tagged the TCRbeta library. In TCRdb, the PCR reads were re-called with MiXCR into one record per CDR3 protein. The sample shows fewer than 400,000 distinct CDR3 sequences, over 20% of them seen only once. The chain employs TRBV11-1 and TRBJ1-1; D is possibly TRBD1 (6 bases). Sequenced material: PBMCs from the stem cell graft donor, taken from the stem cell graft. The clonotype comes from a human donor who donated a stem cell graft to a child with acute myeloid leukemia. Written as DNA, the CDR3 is TGTGCCAGCAGCTTTGTCCCCCTGGTGTCACAGGGTTTGGGCGCTGAAGCTTTCTTT. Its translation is CASSFVPLVSQGLGAEAFF.